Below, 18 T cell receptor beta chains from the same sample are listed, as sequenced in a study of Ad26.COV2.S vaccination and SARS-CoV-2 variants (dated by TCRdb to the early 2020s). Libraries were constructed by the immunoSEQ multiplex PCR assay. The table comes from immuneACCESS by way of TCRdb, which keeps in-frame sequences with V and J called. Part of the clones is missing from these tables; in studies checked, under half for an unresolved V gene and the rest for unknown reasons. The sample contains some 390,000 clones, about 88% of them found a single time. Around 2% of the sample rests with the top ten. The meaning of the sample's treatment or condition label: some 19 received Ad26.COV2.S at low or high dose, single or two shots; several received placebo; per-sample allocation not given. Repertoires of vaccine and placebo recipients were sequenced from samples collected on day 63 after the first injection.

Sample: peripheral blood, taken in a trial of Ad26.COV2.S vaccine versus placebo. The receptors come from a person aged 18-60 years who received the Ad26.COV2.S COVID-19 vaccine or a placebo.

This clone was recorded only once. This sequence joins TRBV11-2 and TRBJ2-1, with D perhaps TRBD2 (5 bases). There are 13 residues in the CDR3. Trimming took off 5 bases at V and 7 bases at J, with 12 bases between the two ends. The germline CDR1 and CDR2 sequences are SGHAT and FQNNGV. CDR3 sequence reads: CASSPTLANEQFF. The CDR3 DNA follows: TGTGCCAGCAGCCCCACCCTAGCAAATGAGCAGTTCTTC.

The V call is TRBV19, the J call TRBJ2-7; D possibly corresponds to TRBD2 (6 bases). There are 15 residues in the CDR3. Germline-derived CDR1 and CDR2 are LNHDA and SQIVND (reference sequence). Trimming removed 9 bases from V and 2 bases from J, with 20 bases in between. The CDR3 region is CASSRGAGRTYEQYF. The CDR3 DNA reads TGTGCCAGCTCCCGTGGGGCGGGACGAACCTACGAGCAGTACTTC. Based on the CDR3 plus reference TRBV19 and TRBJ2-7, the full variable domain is DGGITQSPKYLFRKEGQNVTLSCEQNLNHDAMYWYRQDPGQGLRLIYYSQIVNDFQKGDIAEGYSVSREKKESFPLTVTSAQKNPTAFYLCASSRGAGRTYEQYFGPGTRLTVT.

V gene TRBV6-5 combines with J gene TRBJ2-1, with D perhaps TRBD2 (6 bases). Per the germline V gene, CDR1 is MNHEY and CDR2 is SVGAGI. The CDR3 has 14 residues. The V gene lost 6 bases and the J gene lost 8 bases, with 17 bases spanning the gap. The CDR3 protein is CASRMGAGTDEQFF. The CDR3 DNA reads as TGTGCCAGCAGGATGGGAGCGGGCACGGATGAGCAGTTCTTC.

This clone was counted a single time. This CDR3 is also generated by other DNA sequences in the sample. The DNA of the CDR3 is TGCGCCAGCAGCTTGGAAGGGGCTTCCAATCAGCCCCAGCATTTT. This encodes CASSLEGASNQPQHF. This chain links TRBV5-1 with TRBJ1-5; the D gene is possibly TRBD1 (5 bases). Trimming stripped 0 bases from V and 3 bases from J, with 10 bases between. The V gene's germline CDR1 is SGHRS and CDR2 YFSETQ. This CDR3 is 15 amino acids long.

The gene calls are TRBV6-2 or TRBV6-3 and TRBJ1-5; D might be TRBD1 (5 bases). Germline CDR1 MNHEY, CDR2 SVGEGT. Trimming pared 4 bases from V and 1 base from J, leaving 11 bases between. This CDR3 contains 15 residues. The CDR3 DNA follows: TGTGCCAGCAGTTCGGACGGGACGAGCAATCAGCCCCAGCATTTT. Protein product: CASSSDGTSNQPQHF.

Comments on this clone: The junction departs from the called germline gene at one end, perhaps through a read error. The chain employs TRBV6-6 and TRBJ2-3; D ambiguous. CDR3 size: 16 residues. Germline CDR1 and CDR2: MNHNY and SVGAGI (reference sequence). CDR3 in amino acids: CASSYSGTRNTDTQYF. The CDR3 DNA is TGTGCCAGCAGTTACTCTGGTACGAGGAATACAGATACACAGTATTTT.

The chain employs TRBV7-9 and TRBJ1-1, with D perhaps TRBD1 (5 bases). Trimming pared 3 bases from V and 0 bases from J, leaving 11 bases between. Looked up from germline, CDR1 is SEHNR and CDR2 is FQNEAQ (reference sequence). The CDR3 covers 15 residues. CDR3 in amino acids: CASSFRGPVNTEAFF. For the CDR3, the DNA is TGTGCCAGCAGCTTTAGGGGCCCGGTGAACACTGAAGCTTTCTTT.

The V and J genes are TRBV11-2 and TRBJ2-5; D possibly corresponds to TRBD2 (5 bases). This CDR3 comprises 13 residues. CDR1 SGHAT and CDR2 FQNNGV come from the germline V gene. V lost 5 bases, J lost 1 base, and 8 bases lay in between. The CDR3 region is CASSPGFQETQYF. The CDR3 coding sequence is TGTGCCAGCAGCCCGGGATTCCAAGAGACCCAGTACTTC.

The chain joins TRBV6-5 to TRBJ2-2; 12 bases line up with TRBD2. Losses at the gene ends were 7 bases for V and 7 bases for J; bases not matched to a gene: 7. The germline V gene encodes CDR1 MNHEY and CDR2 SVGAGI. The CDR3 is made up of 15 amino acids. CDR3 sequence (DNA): TGTGCCAGCACCGAGACTAGCGGGAGTAACGGGGAGCTGTTTTTT. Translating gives CASTETSGSNGELFF.

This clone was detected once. The CDR3 spells CASSVETGLTDTQYF. CDR3 DNA sequence: TGTGCCAGCAGCGTAGAGACGGGGCTTACAGATACGCAGTATTTT. This chain connects TRBV9 to TRBJ2-3, with D perhaps TRBD1 or TRBD2 (5 bases each). In germline, CDR1 is SGDLS, CDR2 YYNGEE. This CDR3 has 15 amino acids. Trimming pared 0 bases from V and 3 bases from J, leaving 11 bases between. Supplemented by reference TRBV9 and TRBJ2-3, the full variable domain reads DSGVTQTPKHLITATGQRVTLRCSPRSGDLSVYWYQQSLDQGLQFLIQYYNGEERAKGNILERFSAQQFPDLHSELNLSSLELGDSALYFCASSVETGLTDTQYFGPGTRLTVL.

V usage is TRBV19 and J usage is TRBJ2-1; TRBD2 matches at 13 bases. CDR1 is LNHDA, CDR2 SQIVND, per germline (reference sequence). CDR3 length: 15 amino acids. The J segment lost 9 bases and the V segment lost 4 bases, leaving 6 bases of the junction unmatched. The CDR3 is CASSTLAGGPIEQFF. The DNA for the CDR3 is TGTGCCAGTAGTACACTAGCGGGAGGGCCCATTGAGCAGTTCTTC.

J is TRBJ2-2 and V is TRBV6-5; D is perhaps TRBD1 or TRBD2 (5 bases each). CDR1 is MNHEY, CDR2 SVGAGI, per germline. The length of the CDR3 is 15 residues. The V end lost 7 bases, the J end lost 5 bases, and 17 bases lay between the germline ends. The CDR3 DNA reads TGTGCCAGCACTCCACCCGGGACCCTTACCGGGGAGCTGTTTTTT. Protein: CASTPPGTLTGELFF.

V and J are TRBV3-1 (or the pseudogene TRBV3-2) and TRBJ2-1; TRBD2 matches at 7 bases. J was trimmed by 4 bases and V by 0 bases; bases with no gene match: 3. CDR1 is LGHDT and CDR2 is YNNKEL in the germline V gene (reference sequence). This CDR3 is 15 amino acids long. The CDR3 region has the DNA TGTGCCAGCAGCCAAGATCCAGCGGGGTACAATGAGCAGTTCTTC. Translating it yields CASSQDPAGYNEQFF.

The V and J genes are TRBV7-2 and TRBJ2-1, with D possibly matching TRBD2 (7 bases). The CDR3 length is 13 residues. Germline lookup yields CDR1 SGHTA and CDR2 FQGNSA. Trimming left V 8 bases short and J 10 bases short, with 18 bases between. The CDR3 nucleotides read TGTGCCAGCTCAACCGGGGGGCATGGGGAGCAGTTCTTC. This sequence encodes CASSTGGHGEQFF.

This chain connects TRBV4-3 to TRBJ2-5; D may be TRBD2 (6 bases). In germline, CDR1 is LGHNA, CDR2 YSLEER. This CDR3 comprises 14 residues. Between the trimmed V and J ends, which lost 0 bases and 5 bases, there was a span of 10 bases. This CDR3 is CASSQDIGSETQYF. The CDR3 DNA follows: TGCGCCAGCAGCCAAGATATCGGGAGCGAGACCCAGTACTTC.

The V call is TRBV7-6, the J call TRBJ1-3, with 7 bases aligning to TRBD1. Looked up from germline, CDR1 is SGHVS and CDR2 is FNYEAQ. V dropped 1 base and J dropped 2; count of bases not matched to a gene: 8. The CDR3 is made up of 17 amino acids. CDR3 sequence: CASSLEAPTGTGNTIYF. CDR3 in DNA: TGTGCCAGCAGCTTAGAGGCCCCGACAGGGACTGGAAACACCATATATTTT.

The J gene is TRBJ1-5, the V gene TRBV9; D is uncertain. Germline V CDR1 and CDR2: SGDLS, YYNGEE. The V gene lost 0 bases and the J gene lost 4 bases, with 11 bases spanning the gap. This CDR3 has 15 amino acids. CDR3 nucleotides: TGTGCCAGCAGCGTAGGAGAAGGAGGGAATCAGCCCCAGCATTTT. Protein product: CASSVGEGGNQPQHF.

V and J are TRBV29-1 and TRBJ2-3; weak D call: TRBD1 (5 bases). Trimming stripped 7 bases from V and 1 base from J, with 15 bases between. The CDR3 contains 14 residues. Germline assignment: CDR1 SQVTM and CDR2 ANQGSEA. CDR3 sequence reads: CSGWTLKGTDTQYF. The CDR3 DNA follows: TGCAGCGGATGGACACTAAAGGGCACAGATACGCAGTATTTT.